This T cell receptor beta chain was retrieved from a study of blood T cell repertoires in COVID-19. Study as a whole: Acute-phase and convalescent COVID-19 samples originated in the United States, Italy and Spain. Nucleic acid was either cDNA or gDNA, and it came from T cells, B-cell-depleted T cells, or PBMCs.

Per the study methods: How many nucleated cells were present was estimated from reference gene primer amplification. This table comes from immunoSEQ multiplex PCR, and its TCRdb copy is limited to in-frame clones, with some not included. The V and J calls and clone size come from that table; D and trimming were worked out from the DNA. This repertoire shows approximately 190,000 clones, 80% found once; its top ten account for about 7%. V was pared by 3 bases and J by 8 bases, with 6 bases of the junction left unmatched. The CDR3 is 15 amino acids. CDR1 LNHDA and CDR2 SQIVND come from the germline V gene (reference sequence).

The receptor's source is a man aged 60 to 69 with acute or convalescent COVID-19. The chain recombines TRBV19 with TRBJ2-1; 11 nucleotides line up with TRBD1. Material: peripheral blood. This chain's CDR3 is CASSIEDRGRDEQFF. The CDR3, as DNA: TGTGCCAGTAGTATTGAGGACAGGGGGCGGGATGAGCAGTTCTTC.